The rows below give T cell receptor beta chains drawn from one sample of a study of response to subunit inactivated influenza vaccine. TCRdb re-called the RT-PCR reads through MiXCR, storing one row per CDR3 protein. The table has hundreds of thousands of distinct CDR3 sequences, about 25% seen once. Source: CD4+ T cells sorted from PBMCs, taken less than 6 days after vaccination. The receptors stem from a man in his fifties or sixties who received an inactivated influenza vaccine. CDR3s include the opening cysteine and the closing phenylalanine or tryptophan. The D gene is left open where the match is weak. The size entry is marked missing in some rows and otherwise reads once, few, many or a size class.

j_gene,abundance,d_gene,v_gene,CDR3aa,CDR3nt
TRBJ2-1,few,NA,TRBV10-2,CASSRRRTGNEQFF,TGCGCCAGCAGTCGCCGACGGACGGGCAATGAGCAGTTCTTC
TRBJ2-7,NA,TRBD2,TRBV6-2/TRBV6-3,CASSSGLAGAEQYF,TGTGCCAGCAGTTCAGGACTAGCGGGGGCCGAGCAGTACTTC
TRBJ2-3,few,TRBD2,TRBV4-3,CASSQETSGTDTQYF,TGCGCCAGCAGCCAAGAGACTAGCGGGACAGATACGCAGTATTTT
TRBJ2-5,NA,NA,TRBV7-7,CASSLVPGAQETQYF,TGTGCTAGCAGCTTAGTCCCAGGGGCCCAAGAGACCCAGTACTTC
TRBJ2-2,NA,TRBD2,TRBV7-2,CASSWTGGFTGELFF,TGTGCCAGCAGCTGGACGGGGGGGTTCACCGGGGAGCTGTTTTTT
TRBJ2-5,few,NA,TRBV7-8,CASSLVAAGSPQETQYF,TGTGCCAGCAGCTTAGTTGCTGCGGGGTCCCCACAAGAGACCCAGTACTTC
TRBJ2-3,few,NA,TRBV30,CAWSTGLGSDTQYF,TGTGCCTGGAGTACCGGCCTGGGGTCAGATACGCAGTATTTT
TRBJ2-3,NA,NA,TRBV24-1,CATSDLGMKKKSTDTQYF,TGTGCCACCAGTGATTTGGGGATGAAAAAGAAGAGCACAGATACGCAGTATTTT
TRBJ2-2,NA,TRBD1,TRBV20-1,CSAPDRGAAGELFF,TGCAGTGCGCCGGACAGGGGCGCGGCCGGGGAGCTGTTTTTT
TRBJ2-1,few,NA,TRBV6-5,CASSYSFTVRSNEQFF,TGTGCCAGCAGTTACTCGTTTACGGTCAGATCCAATGAGCAGTTCTTC
TRBJ2-5,NA,NA,TRBV27,CASSHLPPQETQYF,TGTGCCAGCAGTCACCTGCCCCCCCAAGAGACCCAGTACTTC
TRBJ2-2,few,NA,TRBV20-1,CSASWGPGELFF,TGCAGTGCTAGCTGGGGACCCGGGGAGCTGTTTTTT